This entry describes one TCR beta chain. No antigen is known for it. The data derive from a study of cytotoxic CD8 clonotypes in ibrutinib-treated CLL. Overall study: Researchers reported ten to twelve relapsed/refractory and fewer than 16 treatment-naive patients, some 18 of them IGHV unmutated. General observations from the study: Sampling times, which were not matched between the groups, differed between sustained-remission patients and progressing patients.

Frozen-stored PBMCs produced 1.5 to 2.5 micrograms of genomic DNA for TCR beta libraries. Assay used: immunoSEQ multiplex PCR; TCRdb lists only in-frame clones, some missing. The repertoire consists of about 23,000 clones, with about 75% occurring once and the leading ten covering less than 35%. Trimming pared 2 bases from V and 3 bases from J, leaving 14 bases between. CDR3 length: 15 amino acids. Germline V CDR1 and CDR2: SNHLY, FYNNEI. This TCR came from a human donor with chronic lymphocytic leukemia. The rearrangement joins TRBV2 to TRBJ2-7; the D gene is possibly TRBD2 (5 bases). The sequencing used PBMCs, collected after 24 months of ibrutinib treatment. CDR3: CASSEWADGSYEQYF. CDR3 nucleotides: TGTGCCAGCAGTGAATGGGCAGATGGGAGCTACGAGCAGTACTTC.